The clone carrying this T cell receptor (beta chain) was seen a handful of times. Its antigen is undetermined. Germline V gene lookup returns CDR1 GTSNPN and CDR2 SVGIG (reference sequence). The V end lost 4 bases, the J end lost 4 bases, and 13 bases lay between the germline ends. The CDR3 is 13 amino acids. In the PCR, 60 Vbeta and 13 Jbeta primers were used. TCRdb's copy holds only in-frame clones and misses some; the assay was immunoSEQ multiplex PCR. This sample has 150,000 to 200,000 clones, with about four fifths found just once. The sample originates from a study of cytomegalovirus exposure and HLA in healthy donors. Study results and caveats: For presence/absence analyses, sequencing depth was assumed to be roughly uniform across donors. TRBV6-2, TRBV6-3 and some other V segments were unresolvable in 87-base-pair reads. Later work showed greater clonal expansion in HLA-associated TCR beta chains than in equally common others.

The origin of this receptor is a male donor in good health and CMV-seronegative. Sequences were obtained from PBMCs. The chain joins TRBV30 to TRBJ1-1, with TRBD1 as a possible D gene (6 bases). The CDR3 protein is CAWTPQGSTEAFF. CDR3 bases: TGTGCCTGGACACCGCAGGGGAGCACTGAAGCTTTCTTT.